Presented here are 22 T cell receptor beta chains from one specimen sequenced in a study of tumor and adjacent non-tumor tissue in lung cancer. The library came from three nested PCR rounds adapted from ARM-PCR protocols. Each CDR3 protein is one row after TCRdb ran MiXCR on the multiplex PCR reads. In the table there are about 85,000 distinct CDR3 sequences, about three fifths of which are singletons. The template was RNA from unsorted bulk tissue. The sequencing sample was made of lung tumor tissue. These receptors all stem from a man aged 70 or older with non-small cell lung cancer.

CDR3: CASSLRGHGARETQYF. The CDR3 DNA follows: TGTGCCAGCAGCTTAAGGGGACATGGGGCGAGGGAGACCCAGTACTTC. This chain joins TRBV7-8 and TRBJ2-5; a weak D match, TRBD1 (6 bases). CDR1 is SGHVS, CDR2 FQNEAQ, per germline. The CDR3 is 16 amino acids. With 2 bases removed from V and 5 bases from J, the gap between germline ends came to 18 bases.

About this clonotype: The junction shows a germline mismatch at one end, possibly a read error. V is TRBV11-1 and J is TRBJ2-1; TRBD1 is a possible D gene (5 bases). This CDR3 is 15 amino acids long. Germline CDR1 and CDR2: SGHAT and FQDESV (reference sequence). The CDR3 loop is CTSREQLSSYNEQFF. Written as DNA, the CDR3 is TGTACCAGCAGGGAACAGCTTAGTTCCTACAATGAGCAGTTCTTC.

Concerning this clonotype itself: A much larger clone lies one base from this, so it may be a read error. This sequence joins TRBV6-1 and TRBJ1-4, with D possibly being TRBD1 (5 bases). Germline values: CDR1 MNHNS, CDR2 SASEGT. The CDR3 length is 13 residues. The CDR3, as DNA: TGTGCCAGCAGCGTGCAGGGTCGGGAAAAACTGCTTTTT. Translated, it gives CASSVQGREKLLF.

As regards this clonotype: A much larger clone lies one base from this, so it may be a read error. The genes are TRBV6-5 and TRBJ1-2; the D gene is possibly TRBD1 (5 bases). Trimming took off 5 bases at V and 8 bases at J, with 18 bases between the two ends. The germline CDR1 and CDR2 sequences are MNHEY and SVGAGI. The CDR3 is 14 residues long. The CDR3 loop is CASSRRDWERGYTF. CDR3 sequence (DNA): TGTGCCAGCAGTCGTCGGGACTGGGAGAGAGGCTACACCTTC.

The chain has TRBV6-5 and TRBJ2-7; D is perhaps TRBD1 (6 bases). With 4 bases removed from V and 10 bases from J, the gap between germline ends came to 17 bases. The CDR3 covers 13 residues. Germline-derived CDR1 and CDR2 are MNHEY and SVGAGI. CDR3 amino acids: CASSSKGHRDQYF. Written as DNA, the CDR3 is TGTGCCAGCAGTTCAAAGGGACATCGAGACCAGTACTTC.

This clonotype showed up just once. A much larger clone differs by one base, so this may be a read error. The chain is built from TRBV6-5 and TRBJ2-3; D unresolved. Germline values: CDR1 MNHEY, CDR2 SVGAGI. CDR3 length: 16 amino acids. The CDR3 DNA reads as TGTGCCAGCAGCCCCGGACCTCCTACGTACACAGATGCGCAGTATTTT. As protein: CASSPGPPTYTDAQYF.

In the case of this clonotype: A junction end diverges from the germline sequence, so it may reflect a read error. The CDR3 loop is CASIQEQNSGSLHEQFF. CDR3 bases: TGCGCCAGCATCCAAGAGCAAAATAGCGGCAGTTTACATGAGCAGTTCTTC. V and J are TRBV4-1 and TRBJ2-1, with D perhaps TRBD2 (6 bases). The CDR3 extends over 17 amino acids. Germline CDR1 is MGHRA and CDR2 is YSYEKL.

To note about this clonotype: The conserved phenylalanine or tryptophan is not found at the CDR3 terminus, so this likely reflects a read error. The chain carries TRBV29-1 and TRBJ2-7; D is possibly TRBD2 (5 bases). The CDR3 consists of 13 residues. Germline V gene data show CDR1 as SQVTM and CDR2 as ANQGSEA. The germline V and J ends were trimmed by 6 bases and 4 bases, with 16 bases remaining between them. CDR3 nucleotide sequence: TGCAGCGTGCGCCTCAGCGGCGGGTACGAGCAGTACTCC. It encodes CSVRLSGGYEQYS.

V usage is TRBV11-2 and J usage is TRBJ2-7; 8 bases match TRBD2. The CDR3 is 14 residues long. V lost 5 bases and J lost 7; bases outside the gene matches: 10. CDR1 and CDR2 (germline): SGHAT, FQNNGV. The CDR3 is CASSLRGGCYEQYF. CDR3 DNA sequence: TGTGCCAGCAGCCTCCGGGGGGGATGCTATGAGCAGTACTTC. The full variable domain, its missing parts supplied by reference TRBV11-2 and TRBJ2-7, is EAGVAQSPRYKIIEKRQSVAFWCNPISGHATLYWYQQILGQGPKLLIQFQNNGVVDDSQLPKDRFSAERLKGVDSTLKIQPAKLEDSAVYLCASSLRGGCYEQYFGPGTRLTVT.

This clonotype was seen more than once but under ten times. A much bigger clone sits one base away, suggesting this may be a read error. The chain couples TRBV6-5 to TRBJ2-1; D unclear. The CDR3 contains 13 residues. Germline-derived CDR1 and CDR2 are MNHEY and SVGAGI. DNA of the CDR3: TGTGTCAGCAGTTATACCCGGAACAATGAGCAGTTCTTC. It yields the protein CVSSYTRNNEQFF.

The chain recombines TRBV28 with TRBJ1-2; D is possibly TRBD1 (6 bases). V was pared by 5 bases and J by 8 bases, with 12 bases between. From germline, CDR1 is MDHEN and CDR2 SYDVKM. This CDR3 is built from 12 residues. In nucleotides, the CDR3 is TGTGCCAGCAGTCCACAGGGTCGAGGCTACACCTTC. Protein product: CASSPQGRGYTF.

J is TRBJ2-7 and V is TRBV7-9; 8 nucleotides match TRBD1. This CDR3 is built from 15 residues. Trimming at V came to 5 bases and at J to 2 bases, leaving 8 bases not matched to a gene. CDR1 and CDR2 from the germline V gene are SEHNR and FQNEAQ (reference sequence). This CDR3 reads CASSPLTGVPYEQYF. The CDR3 region has the DNA TGTGCCAGCAGCCCGTTGACAGGGGTCCCCTACGAGCAGTACTTC.

A remark on this clonotype: The CDR3 ends on some other residue instead of the conserved phenylalanine or tryptophan, so this is likely a read error. The chain joins TRBV11-2 to TRBJ2-2; weak D call: TRBD2 (5 bases). The germline gives CDR1 SGHAT, CDR2 FQNNGV. The CDR3 covers 15 residues. The CDR3 region has the DNA TGTGCCAGCAGCTCAGAAGCGGTTGCGGTCGGGGAACTGTTTTGT. Translation gives CASSSEAVAVGELFC.

For this clonotype: A junction end diverges from the germline sequence, so it may reflect a read error. J is TRBJ2-4 and V is TRBV28; tentative D call: TRBD2 (5 bases). CDR3 length equals 16 residues. In germline, CDR1 is MDHEN, CDR2 SYDVKM. The CDR3 nucleotides are TGTGCCAGCAGTTCGGGGATGACGGTAGCCAAAAACGTTCAGTACTTC. It specifies CASSSGMTVAKNVQYF.

In the case of this clonotype: This clone may be a read error of a much larger clone one base away. V gene TRBV11-2 combines with J gene TRBJ2-7; a possible D gene is TRBD2 (5 bases). The CDR3 spans 13 residues. Trimming removed 3 bases from V and 10 bases from J, with 16 bases in between. Per germline, CDR1 SGHAT and CDR2 FQNNGV. CDR3 DNA sequence: TGTGCCAGCAGCTTGAACCTCGAGGGCGACCAGTACTTC. Translating it yields CASSLNLEGDQYF. The entire variable domain, with the rest obtained from reference TRBV11-2 and TRBJ2-7, is as follows: EAGVAQSPRYKIIEKRQSVAFWCNPISGHATLYWYQQILGQGPKLLIQFQNNGVVDDSQLPKDRFSAERLKGVDSTLKIQPAKLEDSAVYLCASSLNLEGDQYFGPGTRLTVT.

Details on this clonotype: Since the CDR3 does not end with the conserved phenylalanine or tryptophan, this likely comes from a read error. No DNA is shown, since the ends of the CDR3 on it are uncertain; the CDR3 is the one TCRdb lists. The chain carries TRBV11-3 and TRBJ2-3; the table's D call of TRBD1 was not tested on the DNA. In germline, CDR1 is SGHNT, CDR2 YENEEA. The CDR3 contains 16 residues when both ends are counted. The CDR3: CASSPGQTKYTDTRYI.

Notes on this clonotype: The CDR3 carries no conserved terminal phenylalanine or tryptophan, so it likely arises from a read error. The chain has TRBV6-5 and TRBJ1-1, with 7 bases lining up with TRBD1. This CDR3 contains 15 residues. The trim removed 11 bases at V and 1 base at J, leaving 13 bases unmatched. In germline, CDR1 is MNHEY, CDR2 SVGAGI. The CDR3 region is CACFRTGLSNTEAFY. The CDR3 coding sequence is TGTGCCTGCTTCCGGACAGGTCTCTCGAACACTGAAGCTTTCTAT.

The chain's CDR3 is CASSLGRMPLSYEQYF. CDR3 coding DNA: TGTGCCAGCAGCTTAGGCAGAATGCCGTTGTCCTACGAGCAGTACTTC. The J gene is TRBJ2-7, the V gene TRBV7-9, with D unclear. Trimming pared 1 base from V and 1 base from J, leaving 14 bases between. The CDR3 covers 16 residues. Germline-derived CDR1 and CDR2 are SEHNR and FQNEAQ (reference sequence).

The rearrangement joins TRBV5-4 to TRBJ2-2; D gene uncertain. Germline V gene lookup returns CDR1 SGHNT and CDR2 YYREEE (reference sequence). This CDR3 is 14 amino acids long. CDR3 loop: CTGSSYKKTGELFF. The CDR3 DNA is TGTACCGGCAGCTCTTATAAAAAGACAGGGGAGCTGTTTTTT.

There are many counts of this clonotype. J is TRBJ2-1 and V is TRBV4-1; D is ambiguous. The germline V gene encodes CDR1 MGHRA and CDR2 YSYEKL. This CDR3 is built from 13 residues. Trimming took 0 bases from V and 7 from J, leaving 7 bases between them. The CDR3, as DNA: TGCGCCAGCAGCCAAGATAGGTGGAATGAGCAGTTCTTC. Protein: CASSQDRWNEQFF.

This clonotype was observed at least ten times. DNA of the CDR3: TGTGCCACCAGTCATGGACAGTACCAAGAGACCCAGTACTTC. The encoded protein is CATSHGQYQETQYF. The V call is TRBV24-1, the J call TRBJ2-5; D might be TRBD1 (6 bases). The germline CDR1 and CDR2 sequences are KGHDR and SFDVKD. V lost 6 bases to trimming and J lost 0 bases, with 10 bases between them. This CDR3 has 14 amino acids.

A note on this clonotype: Likely a read error: the CDR3 ends without its conserved phenylalanine or tryptophan. The genes are TRBV11-2 and TRBJ2-3, with 8 bases matching TRBD2. Trimming at V came to 2 bases and at J to 4 bases, leaving 8 bases not matched to a gene. Germline V gives CDR1 SGHAT, CDR2 FQNNGV. The CDR3 is made up of 16 amino acids. Written as DNA, the CDR3 is TGTGCCAGCAGCTTATACGGGACGACTAGCGCAGATACGCAGTATTCT. As protein: CASSLYGTTSADTQYS.